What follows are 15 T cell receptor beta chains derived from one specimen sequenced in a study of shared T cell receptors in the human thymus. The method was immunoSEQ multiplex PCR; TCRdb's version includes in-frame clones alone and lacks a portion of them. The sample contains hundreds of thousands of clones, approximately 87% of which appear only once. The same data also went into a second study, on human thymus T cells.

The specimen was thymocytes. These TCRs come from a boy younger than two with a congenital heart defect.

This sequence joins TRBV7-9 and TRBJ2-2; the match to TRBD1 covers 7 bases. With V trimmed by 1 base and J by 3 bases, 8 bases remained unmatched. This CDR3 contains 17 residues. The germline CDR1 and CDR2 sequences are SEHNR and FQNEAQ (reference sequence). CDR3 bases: TGTGCCAGCAGCTTAGTCGGCAGGGGGTTGGACACCGGGGAGCTGTTTTTT. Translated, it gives CASSLVGRGLDTGELFF.

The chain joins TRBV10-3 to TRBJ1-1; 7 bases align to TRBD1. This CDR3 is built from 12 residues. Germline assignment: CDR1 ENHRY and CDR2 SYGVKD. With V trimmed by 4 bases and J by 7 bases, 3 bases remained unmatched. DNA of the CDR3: TGTGCCATCAGTGCCGCAGGGGGTGAAGCTTTCTTT. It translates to CAISAAGGEAFF.

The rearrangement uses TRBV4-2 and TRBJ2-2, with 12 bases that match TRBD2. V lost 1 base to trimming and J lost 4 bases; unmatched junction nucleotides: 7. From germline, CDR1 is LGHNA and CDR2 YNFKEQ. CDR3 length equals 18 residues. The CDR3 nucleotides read TGTGCCAGCAGCCAAGCCGGGACTAGCGGGTCTTTCACCGGGGAGCTGTTTTTT. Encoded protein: CASSQAGTSGSFTGELFF.

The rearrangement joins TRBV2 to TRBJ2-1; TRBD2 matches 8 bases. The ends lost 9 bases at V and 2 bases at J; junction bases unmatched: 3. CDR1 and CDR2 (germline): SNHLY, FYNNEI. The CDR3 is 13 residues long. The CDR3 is CARRREAYNEQFF. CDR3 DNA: TGTGCCAGAAGGCGGGAGGCCTACAATGAGCAGTTCTTC.

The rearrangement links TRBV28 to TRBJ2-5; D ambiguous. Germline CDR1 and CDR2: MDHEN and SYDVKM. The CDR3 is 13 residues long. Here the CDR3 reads CAAVAKLQETQYF. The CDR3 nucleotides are TGTGCTGCGGTAGCCAAACTACAAGAGACCCAGTACTTC.

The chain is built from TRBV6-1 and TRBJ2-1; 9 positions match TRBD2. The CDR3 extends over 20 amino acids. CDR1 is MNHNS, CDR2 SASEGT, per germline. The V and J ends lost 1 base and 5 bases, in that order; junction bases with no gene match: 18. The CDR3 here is CASSEVRGGWIAGEDNEQFF. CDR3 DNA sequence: TGTGCCAGCAGTGAAGTCCGTGGTGGGTGGATAGCGGGAGAAGACAATGAGCAGTTCTTC.

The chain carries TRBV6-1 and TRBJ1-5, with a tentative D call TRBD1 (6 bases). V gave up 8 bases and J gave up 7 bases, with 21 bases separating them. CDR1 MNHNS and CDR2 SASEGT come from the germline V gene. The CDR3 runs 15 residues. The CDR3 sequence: CASREQGGERQPQHF. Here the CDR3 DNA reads TGTGCCAGCCGCGAACAGGGTGGCGAGAGACAGCCCCAGCATTTT.

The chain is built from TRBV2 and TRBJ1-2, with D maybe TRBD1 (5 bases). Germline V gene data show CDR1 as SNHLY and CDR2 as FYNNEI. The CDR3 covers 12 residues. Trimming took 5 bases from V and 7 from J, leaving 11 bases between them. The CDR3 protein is CASSYKGFGYTF. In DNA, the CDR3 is TGTGCCAGCAGTTACAAGGGGTTTGGCTACACCTTC.

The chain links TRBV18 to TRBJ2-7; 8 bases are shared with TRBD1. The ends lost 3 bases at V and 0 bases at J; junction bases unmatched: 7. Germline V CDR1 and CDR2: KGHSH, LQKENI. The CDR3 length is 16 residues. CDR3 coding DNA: TGTGCCAGCTCACCGCGGGGACAGGAGAGCTCCTACGAGCAGTACTTC. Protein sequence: CASSPRGQESSYEQYF.

The CDR3 DNA sequence: TGTGCCAGCTCCCAGGGACAGGGGTTTGGCTACACCTTC. Its protein product is CASSQGQGFGYTF. The gene calls are TRBV18 and TRBJ1-2, with 10 bases fitting TRBD1. V shed 6 bases and J 7 bases; nucleotides not matched to a gene: 5. CDR3 length equals 13 residues. CDR1 KGHSH and CDR2 LQKENI come from the germline V gene.

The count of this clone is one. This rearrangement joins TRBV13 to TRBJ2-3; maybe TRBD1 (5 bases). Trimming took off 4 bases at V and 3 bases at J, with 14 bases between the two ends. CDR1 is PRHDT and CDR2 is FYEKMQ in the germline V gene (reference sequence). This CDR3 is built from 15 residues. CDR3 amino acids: CASSSLQGQTDTQYF. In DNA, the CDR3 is TGTGCCAGCAGCTCCCTGCAGGGTCAAACAGATACGCAGTATTTT.

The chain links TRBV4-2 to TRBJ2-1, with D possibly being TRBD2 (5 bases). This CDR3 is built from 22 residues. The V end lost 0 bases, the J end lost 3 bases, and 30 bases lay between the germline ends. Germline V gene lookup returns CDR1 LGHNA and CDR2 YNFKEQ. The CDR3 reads CASSQDVSGRSKDHGVYNEQFF. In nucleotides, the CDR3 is TGTGCCAGCAGCCAAGATGTTTCGGGCCGATCTAAGGATCACGGGGTCTACAATGAGCAGTTCTTC.

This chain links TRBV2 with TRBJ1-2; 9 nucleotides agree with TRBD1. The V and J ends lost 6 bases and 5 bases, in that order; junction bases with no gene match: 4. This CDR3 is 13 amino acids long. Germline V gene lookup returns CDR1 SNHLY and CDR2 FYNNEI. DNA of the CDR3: TGTGCCAGCAGCCGGGACAGGGTATATGGCTACACCTTC. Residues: CASSRDRVYGYTF.

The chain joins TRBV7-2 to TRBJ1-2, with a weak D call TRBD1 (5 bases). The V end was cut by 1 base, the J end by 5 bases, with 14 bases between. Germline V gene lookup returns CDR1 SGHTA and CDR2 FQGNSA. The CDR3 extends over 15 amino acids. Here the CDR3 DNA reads TGTGCCAGCAGCTTAGGTCCGGGAGGGACTTATGGCTACACCTTC. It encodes CASSLGPGGTYGYTF.

DNA of the CDR3: TGTGCCAGCAGTTTCAGGGGGCAGAACAATCAGCCCCAGCATTTT. Its translation: CASSFRGQNNQPQHF. J is TRBJ1-5 and V is TRBV27, with 8 bases identical to TRBD1. CDR1 is MNHEY and CDR2 is SMNVEV in the germline V gene (reference sequence). Germline trimming cut 3 bases from V and 3 bases from J; bases unmatched to any gene: 4. The CDR3 extends over 15 amino acids.